This T cell receptor beta chain comes out of a study of blood T cell repertoires in COVID-19. TCRdb's table, derived via immunoSEQ multiplex PCR, lists solely in-frame clones and lacks some. The table lists about 230,000 clones, approximately 87% of them singletons, with just over 2.5% in the top ten. Sequencing was done on a sample of peripheral blood. This clonotype was sampled from an older woman with active or convalescent COVID-19.

In nucleotides, the CDR3 is TGTGCCAGCAGTTCCTCATCTAGCTCCTATAATTCACCCCTCCACTTT. Protein sequence: CASSSSSSSYNSPLHF. The chain is built from TRBV28 and TRBJ1-6, with no clear D. Germline CDR1 reads MDHEN; CDR2 reads SYDVKM. This CDR3 region has 16 residues. V lost 4 bases to trimming and J lost 0 bases, with 10 bases between them.